This T cell receptor (beta chain) emerged from a study of T cells in Graves' hyperthyroidism and ophthalmopathy. In regard to this clonotype: No antigen is known for it.

The CDR3 consists of 13 residues. V lost 3 bases to trimming and J lost 6 bases, with 8 bases between them. Germline loops: CDR1 SGHTA, CDR2 FQGNSA. The study's findings and limits: Most thyroid clonotypes with frequency above 0.001 were detected in blood. The model anticipated ophthalmopathy a median about six months pre-onset.

Uncontrolled infections, other autoimmune diseases, pregnancy or lactation led to exclusion of patients. Amplification yielded TCR beta CDR3 regions, with RNA transcripts as the source. The HTBI primer set drove a first-round RT-PCR of the TCR CDR3. TCRdb re-analysed the multiplex PCR reads in MiXCR, keeping a single row per CDR3 protein. The sample consists of roughly 500,000 distinct CDR3 sequences, just over 45% of them appearing once. The sample comprised peripheral blood or thyroid tissue (not recorded which). The source of this sequence is an adult woman with Graves' disease, either hyperthyroidism or ophthalmopathy (not recorded which). V is TRBV7-2 and J is TRBJ2-2; D is uncertain. For the CDR3, the DNA is TGTGCCAGCAGCTTCACCGGACCCGGGGAGCTGTTTTTT. This gives the protein CASSFTGPGELFF.